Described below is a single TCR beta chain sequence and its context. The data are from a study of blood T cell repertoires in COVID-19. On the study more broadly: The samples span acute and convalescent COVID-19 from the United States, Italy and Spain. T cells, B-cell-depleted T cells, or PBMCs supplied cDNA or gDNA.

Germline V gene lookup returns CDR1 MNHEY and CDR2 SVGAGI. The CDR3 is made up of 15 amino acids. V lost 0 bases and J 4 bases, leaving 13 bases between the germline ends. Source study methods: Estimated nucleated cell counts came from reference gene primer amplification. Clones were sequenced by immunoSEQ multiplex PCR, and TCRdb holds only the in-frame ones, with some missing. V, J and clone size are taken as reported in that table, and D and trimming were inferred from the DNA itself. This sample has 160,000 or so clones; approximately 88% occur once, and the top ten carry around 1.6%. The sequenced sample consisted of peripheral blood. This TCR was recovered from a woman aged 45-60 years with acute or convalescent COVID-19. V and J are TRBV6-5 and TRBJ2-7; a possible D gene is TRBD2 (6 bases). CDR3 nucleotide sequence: TGTGCCAGCAGTTACTCGAAGGACGGGGGATACGAGCAGTACTTC. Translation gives CASSYSKDGGYEQYF.